This T cell receptor (beta chain) was recorded in a study of CD8+ T cells in alopecia areata. At the level of the study: For treated patients, severity scores reflected the percentage of scalp area affected.

Treatment of the sample: oral pan-JAK inhibitor, 5-10 mg twice daily. In each case, RNA was isolated and then reverse transcribed into cDNA as the sequencing template. Clones were read by immunoSEQ multiplex PCR, and TCRdb kept only the in-frame ones, dropping some. Of over 150,000 clones listed, less than 70% are singletons. The CDR3 runs 17 residues. V shed 4 bases and J shed 1 base, with 18 bases lying between them. Germline loops: CDR1 SGHDN, CDR2 FVKESK. The receptor comes from a human donor with alopecia areata. Here the sequenced sample was CD4+ T cells sorted from blood, taken at week 24, from a patient treated with tofacitinib. V gene TRBV14 combines with J gene TRBJ2-3, with D tentatively TRBD2 (6 bases). The CDR3 DNA follows: TGTGCCAGCAGCCCCACGCTTTCTAGCGACCGCACAGATACGCAGTATTTT. It is translated as CASSPTLSSDRTDTQYF.